This T cell receptor beta chain was recorded in a study of control samples from healthy donors and cancer patients. CDR3 length: 12 residues. Trimming took off 4 bases at V and 7 bases at J, with 10 bases between the two ends. Germline CDR1 MNHEY, CDR2 SVGEGT. Using immunoSEQ multiplex PCR, the repertoire was profiled, and TCRdb retains in-frame clones only, with some absent. This table holds around 50,000 clones, under 95% found once. The sequence came from a man between 25 and 39 years old with colorectal cancer. Sequenced input: PBMCs. V is TRBV6-2 or TRBV6-3 and J is TRBJ1-1; D is perhaps TRBD1 (6 bases). The CDR3 coding sequence is TGTGCCAGCAGTTTACAGGGCAGTGAAGCTTTCTTT. Amino acids: CASSLQGSEAFF.